This is a list of T cell receptor beta chains from one sample in a study of CD8 T cells in ankylosing spondylitis. TCRdb itself ran the 5' RACE reads through MiXCR, one entry per CDR3 protein. The data hold 110,000 to 150,000 distinct CDR3 sequences, with 7% to 9% observed a single time. Sequencing was carried out using synovial fluid, either unsorted or a sorted T cell fraction (not recorded which). Source of these receptors: a male donor with ankylosing spondylitis. Both conserved end residues are trimmed from each CDR3. Each record gives: clone size, V gene, J gene, CDR3 protein. Clone size is given for some rows only: seen once, a few or many times, or a class if the clone is expanded.

>many|TRBV5-5|TRBJ1-1
ASSRGTARTEAF
>many|TRBV5-1|TRBJ2-1
ASSSLAGGLNNEQF
>many|TRBV7-9|TRBJ2-7
ASSLIGGPGRYEQY
>NA|TRBV15|TRBJ2-7
ATSADTGGYYEQY
>NA|TRBV19|TRBJ2-7
ASSSVAGSSYEQY
>many|TRBV20-1|TRBJ1-5
SVAGSGQPQH
>few|TRBV20-1|TRBJ1-2
SARPVLYGYT
>many|TRBV12-3/TRBV12-4|TRBJ1-2
ASSLGRLYGYT
>many|TRBV20-1|TRBJ2-3
SATVGEGYLQDTQY
>many|TRBV5-1|TRBJ1-1
ASSVDPNTEAF
>many|TRBV12-3/TRBV12-4|TRBJ2-5
ASSLSGGHKTQY